This T cell receptor (beta chain) was identified in a study of vaccination effects on CD4 cells after COVID-19. Clones were read by immunoSEQ multiplex PCR, and TCRdb kept only the in-frame ones, dropping some. The table lists tens of thousands of clones, roughly three quarters of them singletons. Germline V CDR1 and CDR2: MGHDK, SYGVNS. The CDR3 consists of 15 residues. Losses at the gene ends were 3 bases for V and 2 bases for J; bases not matched to a gene: 3. This clone appeared once. The antigen remains unidentified. Antigen-specific CD4+ T cells were expanded (with viral peptide pools) by the ViraFEST assay ahead of sequencing. Upon completion of around ten days in culture, CD4+ T cells were isolated. Negative nucleocapsid antibody tests before and after vaccination confirmed no previous SARS-CoV-2 infection. For each well, over 1.5 million PBMC were cultured with around 10 IU/ml IL-2 and around 10 ug/ml peptides.

The V gene is TRBV25-1, the J gene TRBJ1-4; 7 bases are a match to TRBD1. The sequences come from CD4+ T cells from PBMCs cultured with HCoV-OC43 spike peptides, collected before COVID-19 vaccination. Subset noted: HCoV-OC43 spike overlapping peptide pool stimulation. The sequence derives from a human donor who received a COVID-19 vaccine. The CDR3 spells CASSDPRGTNEKLFF. In DNA, the CDR3 is TGTGCCAGCAGTGACCCCAGGGGGACTAATGAAAAACTGTTTTTT.